This TCR beta chain is drawn from a study of T cells in Graves' hyperthyroidism and ophthalmopathy. Study as a whole: Once the initial diagnosis was made, peripheral blood was obtained before any treatment. General observations from the study: Expanded thyroid clonotypes (above 0.001) were mostly also found in blood.

Amplified regions were TCR beta CDR3 sequences from RNA transcripts. The HTBI primer set served for first-round RT-PCR of the TCR CDR3. A single record per CDR3 protein comes from TCRdb applying MiXCR to the multiplex PCR reads. The table has around 570,000 distinct CDR3 sequences, 20% seen once. In the case of this clonotype: Its antigen is currently unknown. A junction boundary mismatches the germline segment, possibly from a read error.

Subjects with ophthalmopathy showed a Clinical Activity Score no lower than 3, a NOSPECS grade no lower than 4, and a duration shorter than 3 months. PBMCs came from more than 8.5 ml fresh peripheral blood. CDR3 size: 16 residues. Germline V CDR1 and CDR2: SEHNR, FQNEAQ (reference sequence). This TCR derives from a man aged 40-49 years with Graves' ophthalmopathy. The chain has TRBV7-9 and TRBJ1-5, with D possibly TRBD1 on 5 matching bases. The sequencing sample was made of blood. The CDR3 region has the DNA TGTGCCAGCAGCTTAGCAGGGGATCATAGCAATCAGCCCCAGCGTTTT. Its protein product is CASSLAGDHSNQPQRF.